This entry is about one T cell receptor beta chain. The antigen remains undetermined. This clone may be a read error of a much larger clone one base away. Other DNA sequences within the sample encode an identical CDR3. Germline V gene lookup returns CDR1 LNHDA and CDR2 SQIVND (reference sequence). V lost 4 bases and J lost 3; bases outside the gene matches: 2. This CDR3 is built from 14 residues. This sample is part of a study of shared clonotypes between healthy human individuals. As for the study in general: Donor composition was a couple of women and three men, aged 18 to 49.

Repertoires were generated with immunoSEQ multiplex PCR, while TCRdb's copy carries only in-frame clones and drops some. The sample carries roughly 300,000 clones, around 67% recorded once. Every donor, a Caucasian adult, lived in Nashville, Tennessee. General observations from the study: Tissue TCR repertoires likely differ from these blood-only repertoires. Rarefaction curves obtained for sorted subsets showed sequencing incomplete despite large depth.

Sequenced material: memory CD4+ T cells sorted from blood. Subset here: CD45RA-negative fraction. The origin of this receptor is a man between 25 and 39 years old in good health. This chain connects TRBV19 to TRBJ2-7; 11 bases are shared with TRBD1. CDR3 in amino acids: CASSTGTGGYEQYF. CDR3 in DNA: TGTGCCAGTAGTACCGGGACAGGGGGCTACGAGCAGTACTTC.